This T cell receptor (beta chain) was identified during a study of vaccination effects on CD4 cells after COVID-19. The overall study: Participants received two doses of either the BNT162b2 or mRNA-1273 vaccine.

Within the ViraFEST assay, antigen-specific CD4+ T cells underwent expansion with viral peptide pools prior to sequencing. Upon completion of 10 days in culture, CD4+ T cells were isolated. The vaccine recipients had no prior SARS-CoV-2 infection, with negative nucleocapsid antibodies. Every well got 2 million to 2.5 million PBMC, which were grown with roughly 9.5 IU/ml IL-2 and roughly 10 ug/ml peptides. Replacing half the medium with IL-2 medium was done on days 3 and 7. This CDR3 has 14 residues. V was clipped by 3 bases and J by 9 bases, with 15 bases between them. Germline CDR1 is SGHAT and CDR2 is FQDESV (reference sequence). Note on this clone: Its antigen is still unknown.

Findings and caveats of the study: Common cold coronaviruses were cross-recognized by only 1 of 255 vaccine-induced clones in healthy vaccinees.

Some clones are missing from TCRdb's copy, which holds only in-frame ones; the method was immunoSEQ multiplex PCR. The sample consists of about 73,000 clones, about four fifths of them appearing once. This clonotype was obtained from a human donor who received a COVID-19 vaccine. The chain has TRBV11-1 and TRBJ2-1, with D unclear. Sequenced material: CD4+ T cells from PBMCs cultured with HCoV-NL63 spike peptides, taken before COVID-19 vaccination. CDR3 DNA: TGTGCCAGCAGCTTGGCTCCGGGTGAACGTGAGCAGTTCTTC. Its protein is CASSLAPGEREQFF.